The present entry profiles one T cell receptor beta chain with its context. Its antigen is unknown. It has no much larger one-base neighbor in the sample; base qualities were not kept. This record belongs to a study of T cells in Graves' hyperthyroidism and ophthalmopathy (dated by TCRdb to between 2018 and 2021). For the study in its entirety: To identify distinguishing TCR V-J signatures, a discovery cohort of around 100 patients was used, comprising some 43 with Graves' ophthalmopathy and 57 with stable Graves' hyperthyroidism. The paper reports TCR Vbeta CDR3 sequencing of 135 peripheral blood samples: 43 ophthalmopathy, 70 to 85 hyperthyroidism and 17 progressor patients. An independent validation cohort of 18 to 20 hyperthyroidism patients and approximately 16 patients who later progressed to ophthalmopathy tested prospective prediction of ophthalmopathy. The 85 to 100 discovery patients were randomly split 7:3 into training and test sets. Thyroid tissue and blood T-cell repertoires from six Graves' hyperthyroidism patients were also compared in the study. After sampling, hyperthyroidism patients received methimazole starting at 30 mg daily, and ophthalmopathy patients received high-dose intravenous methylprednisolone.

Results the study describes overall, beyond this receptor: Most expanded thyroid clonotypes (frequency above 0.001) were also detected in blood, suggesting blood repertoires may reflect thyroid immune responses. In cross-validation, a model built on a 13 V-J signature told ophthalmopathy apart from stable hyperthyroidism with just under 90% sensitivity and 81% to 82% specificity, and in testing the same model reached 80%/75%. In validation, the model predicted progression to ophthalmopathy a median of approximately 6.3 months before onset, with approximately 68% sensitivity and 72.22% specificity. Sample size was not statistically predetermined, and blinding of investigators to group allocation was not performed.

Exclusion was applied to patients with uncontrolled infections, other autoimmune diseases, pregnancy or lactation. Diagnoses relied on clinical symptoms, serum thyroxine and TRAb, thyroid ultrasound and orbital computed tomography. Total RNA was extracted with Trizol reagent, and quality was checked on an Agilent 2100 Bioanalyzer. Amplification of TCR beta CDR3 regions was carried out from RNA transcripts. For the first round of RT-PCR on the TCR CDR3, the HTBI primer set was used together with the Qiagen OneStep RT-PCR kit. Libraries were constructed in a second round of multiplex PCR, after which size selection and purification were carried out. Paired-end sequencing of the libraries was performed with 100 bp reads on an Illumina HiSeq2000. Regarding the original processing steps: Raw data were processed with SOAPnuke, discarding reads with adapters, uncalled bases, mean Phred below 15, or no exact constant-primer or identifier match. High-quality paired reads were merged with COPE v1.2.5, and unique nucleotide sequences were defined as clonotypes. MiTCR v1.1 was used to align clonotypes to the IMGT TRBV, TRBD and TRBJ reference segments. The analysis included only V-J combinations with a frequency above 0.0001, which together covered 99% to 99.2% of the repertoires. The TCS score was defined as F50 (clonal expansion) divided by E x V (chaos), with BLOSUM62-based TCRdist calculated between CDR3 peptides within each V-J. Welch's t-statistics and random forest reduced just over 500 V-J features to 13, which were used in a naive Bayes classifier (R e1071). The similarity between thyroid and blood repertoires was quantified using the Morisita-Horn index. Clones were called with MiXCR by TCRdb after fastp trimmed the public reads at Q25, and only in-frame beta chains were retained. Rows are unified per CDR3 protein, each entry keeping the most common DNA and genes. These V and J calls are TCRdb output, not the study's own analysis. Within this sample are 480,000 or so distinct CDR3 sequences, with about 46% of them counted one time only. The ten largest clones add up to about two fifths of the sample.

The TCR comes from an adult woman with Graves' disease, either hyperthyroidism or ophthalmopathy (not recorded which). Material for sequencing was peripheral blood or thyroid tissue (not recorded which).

The nucleotides are TGTGCCAGCAGTCGAATCCAAACAGGGAGGGGAGGGACCGGGGAGCTGTTTTTT. This encodes CASSRIQTGRGGTGELFF. This chain is built from TRBV12-3 or TRBV12-4 and TRBJ2-2; the D region possibly corresponds to TRBD2 (7 bases align). The cysteine opens and the phenylalanine closes a CDR3 of 18 amino acids. Of all the DNA, just the CDR3 is kept, 54 bases in frame from base 1. Trimming removed 5 bases from V and 5 bases from J, leaving 24 bases between the germline ends.